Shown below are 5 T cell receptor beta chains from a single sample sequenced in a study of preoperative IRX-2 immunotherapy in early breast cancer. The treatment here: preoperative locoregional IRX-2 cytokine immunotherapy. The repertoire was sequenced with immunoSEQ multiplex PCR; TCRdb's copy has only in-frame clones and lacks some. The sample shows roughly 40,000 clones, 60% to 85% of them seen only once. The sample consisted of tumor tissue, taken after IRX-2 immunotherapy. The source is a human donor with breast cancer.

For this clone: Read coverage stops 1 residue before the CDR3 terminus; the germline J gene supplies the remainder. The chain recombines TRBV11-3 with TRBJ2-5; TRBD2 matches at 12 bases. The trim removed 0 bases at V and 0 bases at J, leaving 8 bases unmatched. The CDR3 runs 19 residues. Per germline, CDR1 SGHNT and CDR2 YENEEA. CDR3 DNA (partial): TGTGCCAGCAGCTTAGATCAACTAGCGGGGGGACCGTACCAAGAGACCCAGTAC. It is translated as CASSLDQLAGGPYQETQY. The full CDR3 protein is CASSLDQLAGGPYQETQYF.

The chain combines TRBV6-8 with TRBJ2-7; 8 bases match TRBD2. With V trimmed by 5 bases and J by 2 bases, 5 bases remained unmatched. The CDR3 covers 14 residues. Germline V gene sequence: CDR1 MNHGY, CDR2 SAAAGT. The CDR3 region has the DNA TGTGCCAGCAGTCGTAGCGGGACCCCCTACGAGCAGTACTTC. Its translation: CASSRSGTPYEQYF.

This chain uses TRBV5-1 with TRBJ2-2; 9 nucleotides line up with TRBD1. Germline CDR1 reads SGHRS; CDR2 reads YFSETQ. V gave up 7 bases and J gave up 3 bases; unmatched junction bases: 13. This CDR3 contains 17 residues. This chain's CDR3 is CASAPLGQGTHTGELFF. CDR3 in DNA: TGCGCCAGCGCACCACTGGGACAGGGAACCCACACCGGGGAGCTGTTTTTT.

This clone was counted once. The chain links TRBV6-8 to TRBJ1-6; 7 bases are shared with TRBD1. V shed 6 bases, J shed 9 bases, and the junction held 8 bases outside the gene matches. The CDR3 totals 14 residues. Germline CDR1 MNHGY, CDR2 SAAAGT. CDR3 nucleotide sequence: TGTGCCAGCAGACCGGGACAGCTCCGTTCACCCCTCCACTTT. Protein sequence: CASRPGQLRSPLHF.

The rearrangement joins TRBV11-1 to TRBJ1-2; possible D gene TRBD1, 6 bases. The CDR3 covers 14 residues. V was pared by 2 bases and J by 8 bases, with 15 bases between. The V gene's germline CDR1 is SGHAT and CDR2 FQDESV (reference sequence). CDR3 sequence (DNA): TGTGCCAGCAGCTTATTCAGGGGACTAGGCGGCTACACCTTC. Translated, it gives CASSLFRGLGGYTF.